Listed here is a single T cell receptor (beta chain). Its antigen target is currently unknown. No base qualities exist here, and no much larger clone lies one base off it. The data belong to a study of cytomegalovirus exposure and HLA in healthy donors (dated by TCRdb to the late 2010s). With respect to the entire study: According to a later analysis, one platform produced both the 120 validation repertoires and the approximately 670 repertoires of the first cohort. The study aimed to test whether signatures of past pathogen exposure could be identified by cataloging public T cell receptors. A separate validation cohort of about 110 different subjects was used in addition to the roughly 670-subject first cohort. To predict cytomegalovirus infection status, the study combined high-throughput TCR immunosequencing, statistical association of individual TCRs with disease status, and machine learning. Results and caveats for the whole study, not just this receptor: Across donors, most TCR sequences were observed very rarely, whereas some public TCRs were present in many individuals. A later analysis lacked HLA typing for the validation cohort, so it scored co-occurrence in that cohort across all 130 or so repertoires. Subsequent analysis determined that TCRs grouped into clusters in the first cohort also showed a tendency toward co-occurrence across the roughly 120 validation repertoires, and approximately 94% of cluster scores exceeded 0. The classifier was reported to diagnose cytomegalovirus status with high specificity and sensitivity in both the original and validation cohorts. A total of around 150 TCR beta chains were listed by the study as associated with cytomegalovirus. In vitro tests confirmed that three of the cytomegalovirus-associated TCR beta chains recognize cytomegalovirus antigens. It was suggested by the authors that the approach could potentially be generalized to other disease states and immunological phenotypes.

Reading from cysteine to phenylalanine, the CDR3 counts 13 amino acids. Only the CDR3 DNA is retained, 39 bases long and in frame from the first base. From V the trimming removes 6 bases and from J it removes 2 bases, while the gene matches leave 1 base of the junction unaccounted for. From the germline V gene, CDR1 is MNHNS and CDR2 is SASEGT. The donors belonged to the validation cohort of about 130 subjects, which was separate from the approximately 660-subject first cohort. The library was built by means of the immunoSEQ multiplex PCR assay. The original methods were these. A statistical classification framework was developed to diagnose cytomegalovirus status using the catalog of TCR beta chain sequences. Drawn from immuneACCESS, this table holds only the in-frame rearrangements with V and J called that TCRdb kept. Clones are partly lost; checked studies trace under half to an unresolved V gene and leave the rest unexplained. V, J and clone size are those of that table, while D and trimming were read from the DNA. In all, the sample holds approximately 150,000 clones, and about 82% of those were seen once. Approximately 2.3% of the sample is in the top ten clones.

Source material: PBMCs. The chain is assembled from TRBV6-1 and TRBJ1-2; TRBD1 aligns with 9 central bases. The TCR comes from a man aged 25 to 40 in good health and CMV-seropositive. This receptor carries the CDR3 CASRGTGNYGYTF. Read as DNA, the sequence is TGTGCCAGCAGAGGGACAGGGAACTATGGCTACACCTTC.